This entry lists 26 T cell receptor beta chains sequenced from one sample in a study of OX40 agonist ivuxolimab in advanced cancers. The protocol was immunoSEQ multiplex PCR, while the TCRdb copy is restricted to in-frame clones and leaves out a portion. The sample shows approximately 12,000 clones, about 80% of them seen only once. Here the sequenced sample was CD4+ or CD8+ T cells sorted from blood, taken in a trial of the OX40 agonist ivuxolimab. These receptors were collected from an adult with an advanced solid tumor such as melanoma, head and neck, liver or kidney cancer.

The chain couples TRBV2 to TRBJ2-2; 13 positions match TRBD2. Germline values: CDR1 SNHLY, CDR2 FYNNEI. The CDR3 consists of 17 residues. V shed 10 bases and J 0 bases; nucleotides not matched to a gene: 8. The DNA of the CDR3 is TGTGCCATCAACTTCGGGACTAGCGGGGCGAACACCGGGGAGCTGTTTTTT. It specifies CAINFGTSGANTGELFF.

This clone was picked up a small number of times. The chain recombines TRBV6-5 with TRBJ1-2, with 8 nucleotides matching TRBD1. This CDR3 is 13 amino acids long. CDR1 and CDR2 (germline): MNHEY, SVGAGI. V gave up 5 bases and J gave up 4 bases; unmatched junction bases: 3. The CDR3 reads CASSGTGGYGYTF. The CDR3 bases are TGTGCCAGCAGTGGGACAGGCGGCTATGGCTACACCTTC.

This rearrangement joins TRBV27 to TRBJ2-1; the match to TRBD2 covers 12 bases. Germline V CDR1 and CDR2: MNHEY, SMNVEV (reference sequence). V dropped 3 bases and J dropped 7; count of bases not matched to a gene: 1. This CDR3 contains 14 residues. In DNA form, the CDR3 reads TGTGCCAGCAGTTTTACTAGCGGGAGGAATGAGCAGTTCTTC. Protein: CASSFTSGRNEQFF.

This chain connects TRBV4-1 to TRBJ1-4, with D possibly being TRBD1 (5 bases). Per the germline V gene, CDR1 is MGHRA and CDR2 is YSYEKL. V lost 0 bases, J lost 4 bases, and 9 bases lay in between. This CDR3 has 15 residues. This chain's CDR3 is CASSQDTGSNEKLFF. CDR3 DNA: TGCGCCAGCAGCCAAGATACAGGCAGTAATGAAAAACTGTTTTTT.

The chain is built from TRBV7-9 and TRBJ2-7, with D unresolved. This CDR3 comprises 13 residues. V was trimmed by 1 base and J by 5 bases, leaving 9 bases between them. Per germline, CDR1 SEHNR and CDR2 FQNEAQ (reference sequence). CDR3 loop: CASSLDARDEQYV. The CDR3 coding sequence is TGTGCCAGCAGCTTAGATGCAAGGGACGAGCAGTACGTC.

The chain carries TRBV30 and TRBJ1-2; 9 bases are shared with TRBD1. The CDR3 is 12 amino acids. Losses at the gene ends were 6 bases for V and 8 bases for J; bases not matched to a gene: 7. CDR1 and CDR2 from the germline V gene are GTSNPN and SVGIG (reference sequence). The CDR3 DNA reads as TGTGCCTGCCGGACAGGGGTTGGAGGCTACACCTTC. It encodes CACRTGVGGYTF.

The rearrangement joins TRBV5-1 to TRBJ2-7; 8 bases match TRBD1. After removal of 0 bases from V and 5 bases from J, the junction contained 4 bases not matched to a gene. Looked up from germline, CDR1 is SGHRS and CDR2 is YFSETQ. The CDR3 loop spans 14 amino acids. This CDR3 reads CASSLGQGTDEQYF. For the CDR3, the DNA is TGCGCCAGCAGCTTGGGACAGGGGACGGACGAGCAGTACTTC. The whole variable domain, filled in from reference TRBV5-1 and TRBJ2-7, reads KAGVTQTPRYLIKTRGQQVTLSCSPISGHRSVSWYQQTPGQGLQFLFEYFSETQRNKGNFPGRFSGRQFSNSRSEMNVSTLELGDSALYLCASSLGQGTDEQYFGPGTRLTVT.

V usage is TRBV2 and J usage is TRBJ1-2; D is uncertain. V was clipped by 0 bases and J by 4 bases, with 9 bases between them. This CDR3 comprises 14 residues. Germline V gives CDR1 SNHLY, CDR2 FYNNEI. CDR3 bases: TGTGCCAGCAGTGAAGCCCCCTCTAGCTATGGCTACACCTTC. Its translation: CASSEAPSSYGYTF. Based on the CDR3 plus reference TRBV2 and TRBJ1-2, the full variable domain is EPEVTQTPSHQVTQMGQEVILRCVPISNHLYFYWYRQILGQKVEFLVSFYNNEISEKSEIFDDQFSVERPDGSNFTLKIRSTKLEDSAMYFCASSEAPSSYGYTFGSGTRLTVV.

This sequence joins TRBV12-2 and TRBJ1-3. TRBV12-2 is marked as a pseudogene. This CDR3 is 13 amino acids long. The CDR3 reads CASRPSIGNTIYF. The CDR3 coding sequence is TGTGCAAGTCGCCCCTCTATTGGAAACACCATATATTTT.

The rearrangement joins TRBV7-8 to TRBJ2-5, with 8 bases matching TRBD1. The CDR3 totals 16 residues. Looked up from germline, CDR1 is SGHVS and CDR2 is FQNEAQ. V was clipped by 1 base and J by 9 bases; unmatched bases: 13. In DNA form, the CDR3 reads TGTGCCAGCAGCTTAGGGGGACAGGCCGGGGTTTGGGCCCAGTACTTC. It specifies CASSLGGQAGVWAQYF. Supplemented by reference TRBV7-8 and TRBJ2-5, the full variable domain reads GAGVSQSPRYKVAKRGQDVALRCDPISGHVSLFWYQQALGQGPEFLTYFQNEAQLDKSGLPSDRFFAERPEGSVSTLKIQRTQQEDSAVYLCASSLGGQAGVWAQYFGPGTRLLVL.

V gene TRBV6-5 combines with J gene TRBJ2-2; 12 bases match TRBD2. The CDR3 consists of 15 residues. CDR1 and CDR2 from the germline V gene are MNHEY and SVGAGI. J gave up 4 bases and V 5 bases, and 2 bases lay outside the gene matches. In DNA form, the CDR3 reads TGTGCCAGCAGTCGGACTAGCGGGGTCACCGGGGAGCTGTTTTTT. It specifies CASSRTSGVTGELFF.

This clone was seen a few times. CDR3 sequence: CASSLGSTEAFF. CDR3 nucleotide sequence: TGTGCCAGCAGCTTAGGAAGCACTGAAGCTTTCTTT. The chain joins TRBV7-9 to TRBJ1-1; no definite D call. This CDR3 is 12 amino acids long. CDR1 SEHNR and CDR2 FQNEAQ come from the germline V gene (reference sequence). V shed 1 base and J shed 4 bases, with 4 bases lying between them.

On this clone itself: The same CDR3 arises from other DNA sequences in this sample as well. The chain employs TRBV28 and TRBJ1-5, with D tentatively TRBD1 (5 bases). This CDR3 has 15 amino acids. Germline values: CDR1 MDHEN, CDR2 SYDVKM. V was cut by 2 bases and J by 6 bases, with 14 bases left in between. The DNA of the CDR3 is TGTGCCAGCAGTTTAGGTCAGGGTTTTCGTCAGCCCCAGCATTTT. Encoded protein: CASSLGQGFRQPQHF. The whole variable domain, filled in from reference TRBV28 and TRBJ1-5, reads DVKVTQSSRYLVKRTGEKVFLECVQDMDHENMFWYRQDPGLGLRLIYFSYDVKMKEKGDIPEGYSVSREKKERFSLILESASTNQTSMYLCASSLGQGFRQPQHFGDGTRLSIL.

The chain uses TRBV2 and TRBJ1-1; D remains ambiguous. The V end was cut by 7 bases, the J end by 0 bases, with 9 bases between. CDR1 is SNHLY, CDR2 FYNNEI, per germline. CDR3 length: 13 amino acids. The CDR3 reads CASKDSMNTEAFF. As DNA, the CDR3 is TGTGCCAGCAAGGATTCCATGAACACTGAAGCTTTCTTT.

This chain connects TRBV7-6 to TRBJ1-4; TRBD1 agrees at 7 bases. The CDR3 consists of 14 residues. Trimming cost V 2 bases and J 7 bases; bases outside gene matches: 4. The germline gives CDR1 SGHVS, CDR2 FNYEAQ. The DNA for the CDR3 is TGTGCCAGCAGCTTAAGGACAGGTGTTGAAAAACTGTTTTTT. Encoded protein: CASSLRTGVEKLFF. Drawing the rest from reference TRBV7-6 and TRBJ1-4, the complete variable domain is GAGVSQSPRYKVTKRGQDVALRCDPISGHVSLYWYRQALGQGPEFLTYFNYEAQQDKSGLPNDRFSAERPEGSISTLTIQRTEQRDSAMYRCASSLRTGVEKLFFGSGTQLSVL.

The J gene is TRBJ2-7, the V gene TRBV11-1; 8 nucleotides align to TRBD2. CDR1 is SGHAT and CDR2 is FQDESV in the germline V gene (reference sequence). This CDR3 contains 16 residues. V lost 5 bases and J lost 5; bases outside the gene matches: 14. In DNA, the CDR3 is TGTGCCAGCAGCCCACGGGGAGCGGGAGCTCGGAACGAGCAGTACTTC. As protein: CASSPRGAGARNEQYF.

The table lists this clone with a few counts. The CDR3 reads CASSIQSGGYNEQFF. The CDR3, as DNA: TGTGCCAGTAGTATACAGAGCGGGGGTTACAATGAGCAGTTCTTC. The chain uses TRBV19 and TRBJ2-1; 8 nucleotides match TRBD2. The germline V gene encodes CDR1 LNHDA and CDR2 SQIVND (reference sequence). The CDR3 is made up of 15 amino acids. Trimming at V came to 2 bases and at J to 4 bases, leaving 4 bases not matched to a gene.

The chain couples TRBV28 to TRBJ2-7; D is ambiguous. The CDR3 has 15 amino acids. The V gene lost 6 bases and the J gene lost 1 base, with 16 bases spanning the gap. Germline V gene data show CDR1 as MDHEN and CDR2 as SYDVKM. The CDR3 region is CASSLAIPGSYEQYV. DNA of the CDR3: TGTGCCAGCAGCTTAGCTATCCCCGGATCCTACGAGCAGTACGTC.

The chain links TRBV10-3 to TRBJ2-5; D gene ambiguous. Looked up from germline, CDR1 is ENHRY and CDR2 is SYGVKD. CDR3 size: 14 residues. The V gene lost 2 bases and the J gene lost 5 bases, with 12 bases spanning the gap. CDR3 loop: CAISEPESWETQYF. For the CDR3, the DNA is TGTGCCATCAGTGAGCCGGAAAGCTGGGAGACCCAGTACTTC.

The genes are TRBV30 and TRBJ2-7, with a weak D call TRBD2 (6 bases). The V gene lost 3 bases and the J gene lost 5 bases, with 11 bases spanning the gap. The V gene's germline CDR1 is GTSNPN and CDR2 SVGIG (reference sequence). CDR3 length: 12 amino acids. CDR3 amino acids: CAWRVRRDEQYF. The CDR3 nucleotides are TGTGCCTGGAGAGTTAGGAGGGACGAGCAGTACTTC. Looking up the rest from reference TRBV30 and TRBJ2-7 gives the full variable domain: SQTIHQWPATLVQPVGSPLSLECTVEGTSNPNLYWYRQAAGRGLQLLFYSVGIGQISSEVPQNLSASRPQDRQFILSSKKLLLSDSGFYLCAWRVRRDEQYFGPGTRLTVT.

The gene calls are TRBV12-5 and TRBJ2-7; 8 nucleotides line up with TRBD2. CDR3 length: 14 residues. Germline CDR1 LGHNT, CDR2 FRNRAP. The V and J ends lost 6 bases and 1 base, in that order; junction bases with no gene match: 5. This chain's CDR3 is CASGLGTRSYEQYV. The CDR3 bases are TGTGCTAGTGGCCTCGGGACTAGATCCTACGAGCAGTACGTC.

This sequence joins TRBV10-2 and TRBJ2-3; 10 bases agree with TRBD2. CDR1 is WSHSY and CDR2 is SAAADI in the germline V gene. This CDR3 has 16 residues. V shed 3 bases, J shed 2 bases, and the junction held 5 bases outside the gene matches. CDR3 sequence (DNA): TGCGCCAGCAGTGACCCACTAGCGGGACACACAGATACGCAGTATTTT. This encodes CASSDPLAGHTDTQYF.

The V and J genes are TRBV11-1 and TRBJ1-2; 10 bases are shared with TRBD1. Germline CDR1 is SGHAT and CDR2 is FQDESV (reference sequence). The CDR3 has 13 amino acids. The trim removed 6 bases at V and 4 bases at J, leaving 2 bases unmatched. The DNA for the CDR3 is TGTGCCAGCAGGGGACAGGGGATCTATGGCTACACCTTC. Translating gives CASRGQGIYGYTF.

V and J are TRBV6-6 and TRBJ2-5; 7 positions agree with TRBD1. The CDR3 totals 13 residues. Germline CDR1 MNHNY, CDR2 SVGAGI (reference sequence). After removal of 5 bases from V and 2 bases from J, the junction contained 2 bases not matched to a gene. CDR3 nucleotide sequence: TGTGCCAGCAGTACGACAGGGCAAGAGACCCAGTACTTC. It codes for CASSTTGQETQYF.

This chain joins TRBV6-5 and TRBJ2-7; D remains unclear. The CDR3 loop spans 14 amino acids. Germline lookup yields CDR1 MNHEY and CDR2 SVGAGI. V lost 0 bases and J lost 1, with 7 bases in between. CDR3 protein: CASSYSPDSYEQYV. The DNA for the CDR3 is TGTGCCAGCAGTTACTCCCCGGATTCCTACGAGCAGTACGTC.

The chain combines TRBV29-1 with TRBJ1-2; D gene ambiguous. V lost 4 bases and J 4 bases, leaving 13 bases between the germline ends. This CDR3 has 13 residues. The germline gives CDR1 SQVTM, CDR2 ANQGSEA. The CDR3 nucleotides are TGCAGCGTTGTGACAATAAGCGGCTATGGCTACACCTTC. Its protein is CSVVTISGYGYTF.